This T cell receptor (beta chain) was recorded in a study of blood T cell repertoires in COVID-19 (dated by TCRdb to the early 2020s). In terms of the full investigation: Samples from collaborators originated in the United States, Italy and Spain and spanned both the acute and convalescent phases of COVID-19. The repertoires were released in a freely available public database intended as a resource for research on the immune response to SARS-CoV-2. The material from the prospective study consisted of cDNA or gDNA derived from T cells, B-cell-depleted T cells, or PBMCs. Sample metadata almost always included a de-identified subject ID, COVID-19 status, age in years and sex. Where HLA class I and class II types were available, the types were taken from metadata supplied by the sample provider, not from assay-based typing. The samples were drawn from two sources: the first 160 participants of the ongoing ImmuneRACE study, and 950 to 1,500 subjects contributed by 6 global collaborators. The dataset comprised deeply sampled blood TCRbeta repertoires from subjects exposed to, actively infected with, or recovered from COVID-19.

Of note for this clone: Its antigen specificity is not known. Per-nucleotide qualities are absent, and no much larger clonotype sits a single base away.

Compared with germline, V lacks 4 bases and J lacks 2 bases; bases without a gene match: 18. Counted from cysteine to phenylalanine, this CDR3 has 19 amino acids. The only DNA kept is the CDR3, 57 bases in frame from the first base. Per the germline V gene, MNHNS is the CDR1 and SASEGT is the CDR2. Study-level results and caveats: Clinical and demographic metadata were provided uncurated, with the amount varying by source and participant.

TCRbeta CDR3 regions were amplified from genomic DNA using the immunoSEQ Assay, a bias-controlled multiplex PCR. The original methods were these. The number of nucleated cells in each sample was estimated from the amplification of reference gene primers within the assay. To quantify the absolute abundance of each unique TCRbeta CDR3 rearrangement, sequence reads were collapsed and filtered. For each sample, productive Simpson clonality was calculated as the square root of Simpson's diversity index across productive rearrangements. This is the immuneACCESS table as TCRdb keeps it, with only in-frame sequences that have V and J called. A part of the clones is gone; compared with another copy, unresolved V genes explain less than half, and the rest is unexplained. V and J calls and clone size are as listed in that table; D and trimming were resolved from the DNA. Counted in this sample were around 240,000 clones; more than 80% of them appeared once. The top ten hold approximately 0.9% of the sample.

Participants in the prospective study were enrolled through a virtual design, were aged 18 to 89 years, and lived in approximately 25 United States geographic areas. In the prospective study, cohorts were assigned on the basis of participant-reported clinical history obtained from a screening survey and a study questionnaire. A participant counted as exposed if, within 2 weeks of entering the study, that participant had been in contact with someone who had a PCR-confirmed or clinician-diagnosed COVID-19 case. In the prospective study, whole blood, serum and a nasopharyngeal or oropharyngeal swab were collected from each participant by mobile phlebotomists. Participants in the prospective study had the option to provide additional blood draws and questionnaires over a roughly two-month period. Before DNA extraction, prospective study blood samples were shipped either frozen or at room temperature.

The chain couples TRBV6-1 to TRBJ1-2, with TRBD1 matching 8 junction bases. This clonotype was sampled from a man aged 45 to 65 who had been exposed to COVID-19. The sequenced sample was PBMCs or T cells enriched from blood (not recorded which). The DNA sequence is as follows: TGTGCCAGCAGTGGGACAGGGCTGGTACCTCTAAAATCGAACTATGGCTACACCTTC. It translates as CASSGTGLVPLKSNYGYTF.